This T cell receptor (beta chain) emerged from a study of cytomegalovirus exposure and HLA in healthy donors. Study-level results: Roughly uniform sequencing depth across donors was assumed, possibly incorrectly.

The V gene's germline CDR1 is SGHTA and CDR2 FQGTGA. After removal of 5 bases from V and 0 bases from J, the junction contained 2 bases not matched to a gene. There are 15 residues in the CDR3. Notes on this clone: Antigen: not known.

Primers included in the PCR were 60 Vbeta and 13 Jbeta primers. TCRdb keeps only in-frame clones here, not all; method: immunoSEQ multiplex PCR. The sample lists about 140,000 clones, 80% occurring once. The donors, nominally healthy at sampling, likely had unrecorded immune exposures. Source material: PBMCs. The V call is TRBV7-3, the J call TRBJ2-7, with 12 bases identical to TRBD1. The sequence was obtained from a male donor in good health and CMV-seropositive. Here the CDR3 reads CASSGTGGASYEQYF. CDR3 in DNA: TGTGCCAGCAGCGGGACAGGGGGCGCCTCCTACGAGCAGTACTTC.